The 6 T cell receptor beta chains below come from one sample, sequenced in a study of T cells after yellow fever vaccination. TCRdb ran MiXCR on the 5' RACE reads and lists one entry per CDR3 protein. The table has some 120,000 distinct CDR3 sequences, about 15% seen once. The specimen was CD8+ T cells sorted from PBMCs, collected 5 days after the yellow fever booster vaccination. These receptors were obtained from a man aged 18 to 35 who received the YFV17D yellow fever vaccine.

The rearrangement joins TRBV27 to TRBJ1-5; possible D gene TRBD1, 5 bases. This CDR3 is 14 amino acids long. V lost 6 bases and J lost 4, with 13 bases in between. Per germline, CDR1 MNHEY and CDR2 SMNVEV (reference sequence). The CDR3 region is CASRLGTENQPQHF. The CDR3 nucleotides read TGTGCCAGCAGACTTGGGACGGAAAATCAGCCCCAGCATTTT.

Ten or more counts support this clonotype. The V call is TRBV5-6, the J call TRBJ2-7; 9 bases align to TRBD1. The CDR3 runs to 12 residues. CDR1 and CDR2 from the germline V gene are SGHDT and YYEEEE. The ends lost 7 bases at V and 1 base at J; junction bases unmatched: 0. CDR3 DNA sequence: TGTGCCAGCGGGACAGGGTCCTACGAGCAGTACTTC. Amino acid sequence: CASGTGSYEQYF.

This clonotype was counted between two and nine times. The chain joins TRBV29-1 to TRBJ1-2; the match to TRBD1 covers 7 bases. This CDR3 contains 15 residues. Trimming took 4 bases from V and 0 from J; bases not matched to a gene: 8. CDR1 and CDR2 from the germline V gene are SQVTM and ANQGSEA. This CDR3 is CSVAKGQQPNYGYTF. The CDR3 DNA follows: TGCAGCGTTGCCAAGGGACAGCAACCTAACTATGGCTACACCTTC. Full variable domain (rest looked up from reference TRBV29-1 and TRBJ1-2): SAVISQKPSRDICQRGTSLTIQCQVDSQVTMMFWYRQQPGQSLTLIATANQGSEATYESGFVIDKFPISRPNLTFSTLTVSNMSPEDSSIYLCSVAKGQQPNYGYTFGSGTRLTVV.

This clonotype occurred a few times. V and J are TRBV12-3 or TRBV12-4 and TRBJ2-5, with D perhaps TRBD2 (6 bases). V was clipped by 2 bases and J by 3 bases, with 10 bases between them. The CDR3 has 14 residues. The CDR3 loop reads CASSLMASEETQYF. As DNA, the CDR3 is TGTGCCAGCAGTTTAATGGCTAGCGAAGAGACCCAGTACTTC.

This clonotype has only a few counts. This sequence joins TRBV7-2 and TRBJ2-3; the D gene is possibly TRBD1 (6 bases). The CDR3 contains 16 residues. The V and J ends lost 2 bases and 3 bases respectively, with 15 bases between them. The germline V gene has CDR1 SGHTA and CDR2 FQGNSA. CDR3 sequence reads: CASSLRRGHLTDTQYF. For the CDR3, the DNA is TGTGCCAGCAGCTTACGACGGGGACACTTGACAGATACGCAGTATTTT.

DNA for the CDR3: TGTGCCAGCACCACCTTCTCGAGCGCAAGCTCCTACGAGCAGTACTTC. Amino acid sequence: CASTTFSSASSYEQYF. The gene calls are TRBV6-2 or TRBV6-3 and TRBJ2-7; D is unclear. Germline values: CDR1 MNHEY, CDR2 SVGEGT. This CDR3 contains 16 residues. Trimming stripped 7 bases from V and 0 bases from J, with 19 bases between.